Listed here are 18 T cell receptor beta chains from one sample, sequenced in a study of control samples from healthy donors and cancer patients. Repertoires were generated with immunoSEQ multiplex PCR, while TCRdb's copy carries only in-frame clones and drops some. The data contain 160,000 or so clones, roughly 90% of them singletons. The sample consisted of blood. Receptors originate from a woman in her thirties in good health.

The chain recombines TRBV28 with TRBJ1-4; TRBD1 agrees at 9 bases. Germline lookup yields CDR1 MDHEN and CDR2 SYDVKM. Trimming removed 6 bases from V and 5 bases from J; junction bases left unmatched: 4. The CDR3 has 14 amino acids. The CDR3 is CASSWDRVNEKLFF. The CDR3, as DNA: TGTGCCAGCAGCTGGGACAGGGTGAATGAAAAACTGTTTTTT.

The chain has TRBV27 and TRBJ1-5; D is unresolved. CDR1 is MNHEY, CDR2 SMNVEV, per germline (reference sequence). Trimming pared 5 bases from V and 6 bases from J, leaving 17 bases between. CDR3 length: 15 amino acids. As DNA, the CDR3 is TGTGCCAGCAGTGATCGGGTGGTAGGCGGTCAGCCCCAGCATTTT. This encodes CASSDRVVGGQPQHF.

The CDR3 loop is CASSFTGPLSEQYF. The CDR3 coding sequence is TGTGCCAGCAGTTTCACAGGGCCCTTGAGCGAGCAGTACTTC. The genes are TRBV27 and TRBJ2-7, with D perhaps matching TRBD1 (6 bases). The CDR3 has 14 residues. The V gene's germline CDR1 is MNHEY and CDR2 SMNVEV (reference sequence). V lost 3 bases to trimming and J lost 6 bases, with 15 bases between them.

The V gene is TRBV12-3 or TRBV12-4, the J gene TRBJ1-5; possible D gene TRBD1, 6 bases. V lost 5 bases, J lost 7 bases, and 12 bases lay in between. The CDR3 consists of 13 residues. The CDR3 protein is CASSLPGVQPQHF. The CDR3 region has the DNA TGTGCCAGCAGTCTCCCAGGGGTCCAGCCCCAGCATTTT.

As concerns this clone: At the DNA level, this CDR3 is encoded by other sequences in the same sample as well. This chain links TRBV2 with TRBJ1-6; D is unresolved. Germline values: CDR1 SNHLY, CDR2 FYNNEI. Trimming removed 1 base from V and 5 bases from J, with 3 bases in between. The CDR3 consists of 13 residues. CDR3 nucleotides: TGTGCCAGCAGTGAAGAGGATAATTCACCCCTCCACTTT. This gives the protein CASSEEDNSPLHF.

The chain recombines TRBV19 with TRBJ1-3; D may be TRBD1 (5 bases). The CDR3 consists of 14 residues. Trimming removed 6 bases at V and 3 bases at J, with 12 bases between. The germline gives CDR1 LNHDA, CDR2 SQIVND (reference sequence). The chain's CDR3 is CASRTSGGGNTIYF. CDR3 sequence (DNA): TGTGCCAGTAGGACGTCGGGGGGTGGAAACACCATATATTTT.

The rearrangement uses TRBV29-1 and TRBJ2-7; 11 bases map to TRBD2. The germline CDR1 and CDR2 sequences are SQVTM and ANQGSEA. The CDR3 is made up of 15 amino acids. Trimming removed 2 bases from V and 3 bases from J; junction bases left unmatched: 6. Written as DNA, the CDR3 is TGCAGCGTTGAATCTAAGGGGACTAGCGGCTACGAGCAGTACTTC. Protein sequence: CSVESKGTSGYEQYF.

The CDR3 DNA follows: TGTGCCAGCAGTTACCTGACAGAATATGGCTACACCTTC. Its protein product is CASSYLTEYGYTF. The rearrangement links TRBV6-2 or TRBV6-3 to TRBJ1-2; D is perhaps TRBD1 (5 bases). Germline lookup yields CDR1 MNHEY and CDR2 SVGEGT. V shed 2 bases and J shed 5 bases, with 9 bases lying between them. The CDR3 covers 13 residues.

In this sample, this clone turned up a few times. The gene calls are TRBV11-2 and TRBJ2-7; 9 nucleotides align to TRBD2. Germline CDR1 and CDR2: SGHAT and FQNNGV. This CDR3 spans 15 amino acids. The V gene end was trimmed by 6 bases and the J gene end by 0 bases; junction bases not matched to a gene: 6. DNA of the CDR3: TGTGCCAGCAGGCCTGCTAGCGGGACCTCCTACGAGCAGTACTTC. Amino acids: CASRPASGTSYEQYF.

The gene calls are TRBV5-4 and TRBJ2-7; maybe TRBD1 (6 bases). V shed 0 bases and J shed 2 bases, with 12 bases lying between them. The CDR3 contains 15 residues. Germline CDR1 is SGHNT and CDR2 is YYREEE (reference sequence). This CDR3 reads CASSLGPGEPYEQYF. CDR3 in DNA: TGTGCCAGCAGCTTGGGTCCAGGGGAGCCCTACGAGCAGTACTTC.

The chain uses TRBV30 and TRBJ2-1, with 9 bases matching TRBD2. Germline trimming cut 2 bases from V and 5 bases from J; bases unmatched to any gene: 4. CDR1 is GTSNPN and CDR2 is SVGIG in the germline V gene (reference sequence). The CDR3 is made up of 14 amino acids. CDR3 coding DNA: TGTGCCTGGAGTCTTGGACTAGCGCACAATGAGCAGTTCTTC. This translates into CAWSLGLAHNEQFF.

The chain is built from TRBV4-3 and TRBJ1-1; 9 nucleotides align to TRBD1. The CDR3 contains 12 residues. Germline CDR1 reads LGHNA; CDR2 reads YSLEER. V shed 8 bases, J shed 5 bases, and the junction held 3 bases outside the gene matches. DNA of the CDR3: TGCGCCAGCGGGACAGGGAAGACTGAAGCTTTCTTT. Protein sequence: CASGTGKTEAFF.

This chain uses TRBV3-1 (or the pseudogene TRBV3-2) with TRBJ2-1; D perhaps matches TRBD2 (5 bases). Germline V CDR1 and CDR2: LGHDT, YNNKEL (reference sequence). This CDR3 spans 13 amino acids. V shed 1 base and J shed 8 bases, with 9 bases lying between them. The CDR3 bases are TGTGCCAGCAGCCAAGTTCGGGGTGATGAGCAGTTCTTC. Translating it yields CASSQVRGDEQFF.

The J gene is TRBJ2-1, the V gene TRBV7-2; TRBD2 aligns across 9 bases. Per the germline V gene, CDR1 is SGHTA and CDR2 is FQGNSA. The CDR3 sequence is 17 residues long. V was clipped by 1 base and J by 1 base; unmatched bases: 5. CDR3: CASSLVSGSFSYNEQFF. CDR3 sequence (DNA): TGTGCCAGCAGCTTAGTTAGCGGGAGCTTTTCCTACAATGAGCAGTTCTTC.

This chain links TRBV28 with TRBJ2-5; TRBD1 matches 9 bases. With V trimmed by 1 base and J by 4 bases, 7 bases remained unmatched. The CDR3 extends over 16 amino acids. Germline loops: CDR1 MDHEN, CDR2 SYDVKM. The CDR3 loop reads CASSLLPTGGSETQYF. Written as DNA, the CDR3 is TGTGCCAGCAGTTTATTGCCAACAGGGGGCTCAGAGACCCAGTACTTC. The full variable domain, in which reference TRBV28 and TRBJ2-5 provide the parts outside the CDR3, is DVKVTQSSRYLVKRTGEKVFLECVQDMDHENMFWYRQDPGLGLRLIYFSYDVKMKEKGDIPEGYSVSREKKERFSLILESASTNQTSMYLCASSLLPTGGSETQYFGPGTRLLVL.

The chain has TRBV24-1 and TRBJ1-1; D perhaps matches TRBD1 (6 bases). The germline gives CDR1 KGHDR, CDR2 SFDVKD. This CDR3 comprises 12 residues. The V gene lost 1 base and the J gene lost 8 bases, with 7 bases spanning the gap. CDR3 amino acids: CATSDFTGEAFF. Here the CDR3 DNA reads TGTGCCACCAGTGATTTTACAGGGGAAGCTTTCTTT.

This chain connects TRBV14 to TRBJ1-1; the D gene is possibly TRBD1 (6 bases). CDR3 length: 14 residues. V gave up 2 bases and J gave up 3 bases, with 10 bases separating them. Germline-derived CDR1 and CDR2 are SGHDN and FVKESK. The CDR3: CASSQFQGYTEAFF. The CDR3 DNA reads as TGTGCCAGCAGCCAATTTCAGGGGTACACTGAAGCTTTCTTT.

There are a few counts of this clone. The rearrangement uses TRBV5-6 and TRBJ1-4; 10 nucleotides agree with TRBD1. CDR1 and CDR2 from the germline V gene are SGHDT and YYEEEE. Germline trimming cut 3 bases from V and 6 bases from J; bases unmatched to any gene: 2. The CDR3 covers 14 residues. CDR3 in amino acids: CASSYGQGDEKLFF. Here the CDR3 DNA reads TGTGCCAGCAGCTACGGACAGGGGGATGAAAAACTGTTTTTT.